The 24 T cell receptor beta chains in this list originate from one sample, sequenced in a study of OX40 agonist ivuxolimab in advanced cancers. Produced via immunoSEQ multiplex PCR; TCRdb's table is partial and in-frame only. Of 90,000 to 100,000 clones listed, roughly nine tenths were seen once; the top ten hold around 0.8%. Sequencing was performed on CD4+ or CD8+ T cells sorted from blood, taken in a trial of the OX40 agonist ivuxolimab. Source of these receptors: an adult with an advanced solid tumor such as melanoma, head and neck, liver or kidney cancer.

Comments on this clone: Within the sample, other DNA sequences also encode this same CDR3. The gene calls are TRBV18 and TRBJ2-1; D not certain. V lost 0 bases and J lost 3, with 3 bases in between. This CDR3 is built from 13 residues. Germline lookup yields CDR1 KGHSH and CDR2 LQKENI. The DNA for the CDR3 is TGTGCCAGCTCACCACCCAGCTACAATGAGCAGTTCTTC. Its protein product is CASSPPSYNEQFF.

This chain joins TRBV6-6 and TRBJ1-5; D not resolved. Germline V lookup: CDR1 MNHNY, CDR2 SVGAGI (reference sequence). Trimming removed 1 base at V and 5 bases at J, with 9 bases between. CDR3 length: 14 amino acids. CDR3 loop: CASSYLRVDQPQHF. CDR3 bases: TGTGCCAGCAGTTACTTAAGGGTGGATCAGCCCCAGCATTTT.

This clone was detected only a few times. J is TRBJ2-6 and V is TRBV9; D is perhaps TRBD2 (6 bases). V lost 5 bases and J lost 1, with 10 bases in between. There are 15 residues in the CDR3. CDR1 is SGDLS and CDR2 is YYNGEE in the germline V gene. CDR3 protein: CASRGDWSGANVLTF. Here the CDR3 DNA reads TGTGCCAGCAGGGGGGACTGGTCTGGGGCCAACGTCCTGACTTTC.

This clone showed up just a few times. V and J are TRBV6-1 and TRBJ2-3; 7 nucleotides agree with TRBD1. The length of the CDR3 is 15 residues. V gave up 3 bases and J gave up 2 bases; unmatched junction bases: 5. Per the germline V gene, CDR1 is MNHNS and CDR2 is SASEGT. CDR3: CASSDVQGTTDTQYF. In DNA form, the CDR3 reads TGTGCCAGCAGTGATGTACAGGGGACCACAGATACGCAGTATTTT.

V usage is TRBV7-9 and J usage is TRBJ1-1; D remains ambiguous. Germline CDR1 SEHNR, CDR2 FQNEAQ (reference sequence). The CDR3 is 13 amino acids. V lost 0 bases and J 5 bases, leaving 7 bases between the germline ends. CDR3 sequence reads: CASSLAVGTEAFF. CDR3 sequence (DNA): TGTGCCAGCAGCTTAGCGGTAGGGACTGAAGCTTTCTTT.

V and J are TRBV5-5 and TRBJ1-5, with D uncertain. The CDR3 covers 14 residues. Germline CDR1 reads SGHKS; CDR2 reads YYEKEE (reference sequence). Trimming removed 1 base at V and 9 bases at J, with 14 bases between. DNA for the CDR3: TGTGCCAGCAGCTTGATCGTTACCGGGTCGCCCCAGCATTTT. This gives the protein CASSLIVTGSPQHF.

J is TRBJ1-2 and V is TRBV27; 9 bases fit TRBD1. Germline CDR1 is MNHEY and CDR2 is SMNVEV (reference sequence). The CDR3 has 12 amino acids. The V and J ends lost 6 bases and 10 bases, in that order; junction bases with no gene match: 6. CDR3 bases: TGTGCCAGCAGCCTGGGGACAGGGAACTACACCTTC. Its protein product is CASSLGTGNYTF.

This clone was observed a handful of times. The rearrangement joins TRBV19 to TRBJ2-5, with D possibly being TRBD1 (6 bases). The CDR3 totals 15 residues. V lost 8 bases, J lost 4 bases, and 20 bases lay in between. Germline CDR1 is LNHDA and CDR2 is SQIVND (reference sequence). The CDR3 sequence is CASQGSGTFTETQYF. The CDR3 DNA sequence: TGTGCCAGTCAGGGGAGTGGGACCTTTACAGAGACCCAGTACTTC.

V is TRBV7-2 and J is TRBJ2-1, with 10 nucleotides matching TRBD2. The CDR3 has 19 amino acids. Per germline, CDR1 SGHTA and CDR2 FQGNSA. The junction had 13 bases not matched to a gene; V was cut back by 1 base and J by 4 bases. This chain's CDR3 is CASSLGYGASGSTYNEQFF. The DNA for the CDR3 is TGTGCCAGCAGCTTAGGGTACGGGGCTAGCGGGAGTACTTACAATGAGCAGTTCTTC.

This chain uses TRBV5-4 with TRBJ2-6, with no clear D. CDR3 length: 14 residues. Between the trimmed V and J ends, which lost 6 bases and 1 base, there was a span of 8 bases. CDR1 and CDR2 from the germline V gene are SGHNT and YYREEE (reference sequence). CDR3 nucleotides: TGTGCCAGCAACCTATGGTCTGGGGCCAACGTCCTGACTTTC. Its translation is CASNLWSGANVLTF.

The chain links TRBV28 to TRBJ2-1; either TRBD1 or TRBD2 may supply D (6 bases each). The CDR3 has 12 amino acids. Trimming removed 2 bases from V and 15 bases from J, with 14 bases in between. Germline CDR1 and CDR2: MDHEN and SYDVKM. The CDR3 DNA follows: TGTGCCAGCAGTTTAGGGAGGAGGGGGTGGTTCTTC. It is translated as CASSLGRRGWFF.

This chain's CDR3 is CASSLDRGSEKLFF. The CDR3 DNA is TGTGCCAGCAGCTTAGACAGGGGTAGCGAAAAACTGTTTTTT. The chain recombines TRBV7-2 with TRBJ1-4; TRBD1 agrees at 7 bases. This CDR3 is 14 amino acids long. V gave up 1 base and J gave up 8 bases; unmatched junction bases: 4. Per germline, CDR1 SGHTA and CDR2 FQGNSA.

V gene TRBV9 combines with J gene TRBJ2-2; 7 bases match TRBD2. There are 15 residues in the CDR3. CDR1 and CDR2 (germline): SGDLS, YYNGEE. The junction had 3 bases not matched to a gene; V was cut back by 4 bases and J by 0 bases. CDR3: CASSSGLSNTGELFF. The CDR3, as DNA: TGTGCCAGCAGCTCGGGACTATCGAACACCGGGGAGCTGTTTTTT. Complete variable domain (other parts from reference TRBV9 and TRBJ2-2): DSGVTQTPKHLITATGQRVTLRCSPRSGDLSVYWYQQSLDQGLQFLIQYYNGEERAKGNILERFSAQQFPDLHSELNLSSLELGDSALYFCASSSGLSNTGELFFGEGSRLTVL.

The chain links TRBV13 to TRBJ2-1; 13 bases fit TRBD2. Germline CDR1 and CDR2: PRHDT and FYEKMQ (reference sequence). The trim removed 5 bases at V and 9 bases at J, leaving 10 bases unmatched. This CDR3 is 16 amino acids long. CDR3 DNA sequence: TGTGCCAGCAGCGCCCGGACTAGCGGGAGCGGCGGTGAGCAGTTCTTC. Encoded protein: CASSARTSGSGGEQFF.

V is TRBV5-6 and J is TRBJ1-5; 7 positions agree with TRBD1. J gave up 5 bases and V 8 bases, and 4 bases lay outside the gene matches. Germline-derived CDR1 and CDR2 are SGHDT and YYEEEE. The length of the CDR3 is 12 residues. DNA of the CDR3: TGTGCCAGTCACAGGGGCGATCAGCCCCAGCATTTT. Its translation is CASHRGDQPQHF.

The chain has TRBV28 and TRBJ2-7; unclear D gene. The V and J ends lost 5 bases and 8 bases respectively, with 10 bases between them. From germline, CDR1 is MDHEN and CDR2 SYDVKM. This CDR3 comprises 11 residues. The CDR3 is CASSTPLKQYF. The DNA for the CDR3 is TGTGCCAGCAGTACCCCTCTCAAGCAGTACTTC.

J is TRBJ1-5 and V is TRBV7-2, with TRBD1 as a possible D gene (5 bases). Germline assignment: CDR1 SGHTA and CDR2 FQGNSA. This CDR3 region has 15 residues. V lost 2 bases and J 2 bases, leaving 10 bases between the germline ends. CDR3 protein: CASSLFGTGNQPQHF. CDR3 bases: TGTGCCAGCAGCTTATTCGGGACGGGCAATCAGCCCCAGCATTTT.

The rearrangement joins TRBV7-3 to TRBJ2-1, with 13 bases identical to TRBD2. CDR3 length: 15 amino acids. The V and J ends lost 5 bases and 7 bases, in that order; junction bases with no gene match: 5. Per germline, CDR1 SGHTA and CDR2 FQGTGA. CDR3 bases: TGTGCCAGCAGCCCACGGACTAGCGGGAGTAATGAGCAGTTCTTC. Amino acids: CASSPRTSGSNEQFF. Drawing the rest from reference TRBV7-3 and TRBJ2-1, the complete variable domain is GAGVSQTPSNKVTEKGKYVELRCDPISGHTALYWYRQSLGQGPEFLIYFQGTGAADDSGLPNDRFFAVRPEGSVSTLKIQRTERGDSAVYLCASSPRTSGSNEQFFGPGTRLTVL.

The CDR3 DNA is TGTGCCAGCAGATTAAGGGACAGGGAAGACAATGAGCAGTTCTTC. It encodes CASRLRDREDNEQFF. The V call is TRBV27, the J call TRBJ2-1; 9 positions match TRBD1. The ends lost 6 bases at V and 5 bases at J; junction bases unmatched: 8. Germline CDR1 reads MNHEY; CDR2 reads SMNVEV (reference sequence). The CDR3 loop spans 15 amino acids.

This clone was counted a single time. The V and J genes are TRBV5-6 and TRBJ1-2; no definite D call. From germline, CDR1 is SGHDT and CDR2 YYEEEE. CDR3 length equals 15 residues. V dropped 0 bases and J dropped 4 bases, with 13 bases sitting between them. CDR3 sequence reads: CASSLGVATGYGYTF. The CDR3 DNA reads TGTGCCAGCAGCTTGGGGGTGGCAACCGGCTATGGCTACACCTTC.

V usage is TRBV30 and J usage is TRBJ2-1; 7 bases are shared with TRBD1. Per the germline V gene, CDR1 is GTSNPN and CDR2 is SVGIG (reference sequence). V dropped 3 bases and J dropped 0; count of bases not matched to a gene: 5. CDR3 length: 15 residues. The CDR3 sequence is CAWRVTGSSYNEQFF. DNA for the CDR3: TGTGCCTGGAGGGTGACAGGGAGCTCCTACAATGAGCAGTTCTTC.

The chain combines TRBV6-4 with TRBJ2-4, with a weak D call TRBD2 (6 bases). The CDR3 covers 14 residues. The V end was cut by 4 bases, the J end by 6 bases, with 13 bases between. Germline V gives CDR1 MRHNA, CDR2 SNTAGT. The CDR3 coding sequence is TGTGCCAGCAGTGCCGAGGAGGGGTCAAACATTCAGTACTTC. This translates into CASSAEEGSNIQYF.

The rearrangement joins TRBV5-1 to TRBJ2-1, with TRBD2 matching 8 bases. J was trimmed by 7 bases and V by 4 bases; bases with no gene match: 13. This CDR3 comprises 16 residues. Germline assignment: CDR1 SGHRS and CDR2 YFSETQ. CDR3 coding DNA: TGCGCCAGCAGCGTAACCGCGGGAGGTTTCGGGAATGAGCAGTTCTTC. The encoded protein is CASSVTAGGFGNEQFF.

The J gene is TRBJ1-2, the V gene TRBV6-1, with TRBD1 matching 7 bases. CDR3 length equals 12 residues. V shed 2 bases and J 8 bases; nucleotides not matched to a gene: 2. Germline-derived CDR1 and CDR2 are MNHNS and SASEGT. CDR3 loop: CASSEQGGGYTF. The CDR3 DNA reads as TGTGCCAGCAGTGAACAGGGGGGAGGCTACACCTTC.